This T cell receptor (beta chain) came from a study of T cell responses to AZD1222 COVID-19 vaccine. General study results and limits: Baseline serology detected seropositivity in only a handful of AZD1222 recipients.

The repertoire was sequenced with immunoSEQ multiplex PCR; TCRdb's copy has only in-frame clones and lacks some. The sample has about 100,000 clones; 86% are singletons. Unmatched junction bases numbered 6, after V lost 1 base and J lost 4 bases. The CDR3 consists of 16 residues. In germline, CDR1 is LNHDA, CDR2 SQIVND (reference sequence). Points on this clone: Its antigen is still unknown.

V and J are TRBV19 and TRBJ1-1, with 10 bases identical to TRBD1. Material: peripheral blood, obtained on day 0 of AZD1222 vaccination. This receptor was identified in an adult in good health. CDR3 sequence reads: CASSIGPRTGGTEAFF. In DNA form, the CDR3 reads TGTGCCAGTAGTATAGGCCCGCGGACAGGGGGCACTGAAGCTTTCTTT. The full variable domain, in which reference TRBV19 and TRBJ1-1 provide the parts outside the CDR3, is DGGITQSPKYLFRKEGQNVTLSCEQNLNHDAMYWYRQDPGQGLRLIYYSQIVNDFQKGDIAEGYSVSREKKESFPLTVTSAQKNPTAFYLCASSIGPRTGGTEAFFGQGTRLTVV.